Listed below are T cell receptor beta chains from one sample, sequenced in a study of T cell repertoires in urothelial bladder cancer. Sequencing was performed with immunoSEQ multiplex PCR; in TCRdb, only in-frame clones are kept and a portion is missing. The data show some 11,000 clones, about two thirds seen once. Sequenced sample: tumor-infiltrating cells from bladder cancer. These receptors were collected from a human donor with a benign inflammatory bladder lesion. Both conserved end residues are part of each CDR3.

len	v_gene	j_gene	CDR3aa
12	TRBV6-6	TRBJ1-1	CASSTTGNEAFF
15	TRBV19	TRBJ2-3	CASSLGWGSTDTQYF
16	TRBV6-6	TRBJ1-2	CASSYSIPGTADGYTF
18	TRBV9	TRBJ1-3	CASSVVDRVISSGNTIYF
15	TRBV10-3	TRBJ2-5	CAISEPATGQETQYF
12	TRBV11-2	TRBJ2-3	CANSLRADTQYF
14	TRBV11-2	TRBJ2-3	CASSLTMGTDTQYF
16	TRBV5-4	TRBJ2-7	CASSQNWGLDSDEQYF
16	TRBV4-1	TRBJ2-5	CASSSRLAGGSETQYF
15	TRBV7-6	TRBJ2-1	CASSLAEAPLDEQFF
17	TRBV27	TRBJ2-6	CASSQMQGVQGANVLTF
14	TRBV5-6	TRBJ2-7	CASSLIGRTYEQYF
13	TRBV10-3	TRBJ1-6	CAIRLQGTSPLHF
14	TRBV27	TRBJ1-6	CASSLVGPWPPLHF
15	TRBV7-9	TRBJ2-3	CASSVSGAFTDTQYF
13	TRBV6-5	TRBJ1-4	CASRRGDIEKLFF
14	TRBV9	TRBJ1-5	CASSGTGAGWPQHF
13	TRBV10-1	TRBJ2-2	CASSPGGTGELFF